This T cell receptor (beta chain) was recovered during a study of Ad26.COV2.S vaccination and SARS-CoV-2 variants (dated by TCRdb to the early 2020s). A note on the overall study: Donors in the vaccine arm were drawn from COV1001, a phase I-IIa trial of Ad26.COV2.S in healthy adults that was multicentre, randomized, double-blind and placebo-controlled. The TCR-sequenced set comprised around 30 samples: roughly 19 Ad26.COV2.S vaccine recipients, 5 placebo recipients and 8 SARS-CoV-2 convalescent individuals. Trial participants were randomized into five groups of five, in which low-dose or high-dose Ad26.COV2.S was given once or twice, or placebo was given on both occasions. The specificity and breadth of SARS-CoV-2-reactive T cell receptors after Ad26.COV2.S vaccination were assessed by TCRbeta repertoire sequencing. Blinding of investigators to trial group allocation was maintained during experiments and outcome assessment. Ad26.COV2.S was given intramuscularly at 5x10^10 or 1x10^11 viral particles, as a single shot or as two shots 56 days apart.

General study outcomes and caveats: The study was not powered to compare responses between vaccine doses or regimens. Substantial breadth of spike-specific CD8+ and CD4+ T cell responses was reported after vaccination. Comparable non-spike TCR breadth was observed between vaccine and placebo recipients, consistent with only spike being contained in the vaccine. According to the authors, total T cell responses may have been underestimated by the TCR breadth and depth analyses. Higher spike-specific TCR breadth was observed in Ad26.COV2.S recipients than in placebo recipients (P = 0.0014).

Read against the paper, the sample's treatment or condition label means: roughly 19 received Ad26.COV2.S at low or high dose, single or two shots; 5 received placebo; per-sample allocation not given. Repertoires of vaccine and placebo recipients were sequenced from samples collected on day 63 after the first injection. Cohort 1b enrolled around 24 adults aged 18-55 years at a single site in Boston, USA, between 29 July and 7 August 2020. Ad26.COV2.S was a replication-incompetent adenovirus type 26 vector expressing a prefusion-stabilized SARS-CoV-2 spike protein from the original Wuhan strain. V sheds 3 bases and J sheds 3 bases, leaving 9 bases between their ends. From a lookup of the germline V gene, CDR1 and CDR2 are LGHNT and FRNRAP. The CDR3 measures 13 amino acids from cysteine to phenylalanine. Just the 39-base CDR3 DNA is kept, in frame starting at base 1. The immunoSEQ Assay was the method used to sequence TCRbeta CDR3 regions. After extraction, genomic DNA underwent amplification by bias-controlled multiplex PCR, followed by high-throughput sequencing. Per the authors' processing: Collapsing and filtering of sequences were performed to quantify the absolute abundance of each unique TCRbeta CDR3 region. Usable DNA was measured by amplifying reference genes present in all nucleated cells, and TCRbeta template counts were normalized to that usable DNA to estimate T cell fraction. Repertoire TCRs were annotated as SARS-CoV-2-specific when V gene, CDR3 amino acid sequence and J gene were exactly matched to a known reactive TCR set. The reference SARS-CoV-2 TCR set was obtained from MIRA and was filtered for enrichment in COVID-19-positive ImmuneCODE repertoires, whereby public or cross-reactive TCRs were removed. Using the MIRA antigens, annotated TCRs were further analysed by specific ORF or by position within an ORF. Breadth was defined as annotated unique rearrangements over total unique productive rearrangements; depth was the summed frequency of those rearrangements. Group comparisons of TCR breadth used two-sided Wilcoxon rank-sum tests. The source is immuneACCESS, and TCRdb retained only in-frame sequences with V and J called. Part of the clones is not carried over; for the studies checked, unresolved V genes explain less than half of this, and the remainder is unexplained. V, J and clone size are those of that table, while D and trimming were read from the DNA. The sample table records approximately 400,000 clones; 83% of these occur just once. 7% to 9.5% of the sample is held by the ten biggest clonotypes.

In regard to this clone: Which antigen it targets is not known. One base away there is no much larger clone; base qualities are not given.

The receptor chain draws on TRBV12-5 and TRBJ2-7, with the D segment identity uncertain. The sample here was peripheral blood, taken in a trial of Ad26.COV2.S vaccine versus placebo. This clonotype was sampled from a person aged 18-65 years who received the Ad26.COV2.S COVID-19 vaccine or a placebo. The CDR3: CASGLGRNYEQYF. The DNA reads TGTGCTAGTGGTTTAGGCAGAAACTACGAGCAGTACTTC.